The rows below give T cell receptor beta chains drawn from one sample of a study of cytomegalovirus exposure and HLA in healthy donors. Clones were sequenced by immunoSEQ multiplex PCR, and TCRdb holds only the in-frame ones, with some missing. Among roughly 150,000 clones listed, roughly 84% were seen once. The sequenced sample consisted of PBMCs. Every receptor here comes from a man aged 25-40 years in good health and CMV-seropositive. Both conserved end residues are part of each CDR3. D genes are given only for firm matches. Size tells how often a clone was seen (once, few, many) or the class of an expanded clone, and some rows leave it out.

cdr3_nt: TGTGCCAGCAGGAAAGACAGGGGTAGCAATCAGCCCCAGCATTTT; cdr3_aa: CASRKDRGSNQPQHF; v_call: TRBV28; j_call: TRBJ1-5; clone_size: few; d_call: TRBD1
cdr3_nt: TGTGCCAGCAGCTTAAATTCGCGGGCGAACACCGGGGAGCTGTTTTTT; cdr3_aa: CASSLNSRANTGELFF; v_call: TRBV7-2; j_call: TRBJ2-2; clone_size: once; d_call: -
cdr3_nt: TGTGCCAGCAGCTTAGGTTTTGGACAGGGGGCAGATACGCAGTATTTT; cdr3_aa: CASSLGFGQGADTQYF; v_call: TRBV7-7; j_call: TRBJ2-3; clone_size: -; d_call: TRBD1
cdr3_nt: TGTGCCAGTAGTATCGGGGGGACAGGGGTTTTCGGTGGCTACACCTTC; cdr3_aa: CASSIGGTGVFGGYTF; v_call: TRBV19; j_call: TRBJ1-2; clone_size: -; d_call: TRBD1
cdr3_nt: TGTGCCAGCAGTCACGAGCAGGGTTTCAAAGCTTTCTTT; cdr3_aa: CASSHEQGFKAFF; v_call: TRBV6-5; j_call: TRBJ1-1; clone_size: -; d_call: -
cdr3_nt: TGTGCCAGCAGTGAAGGTAGAACCTACAATGAGCAGTTCTTC; cdr3_aa: CASSEGRTYNEQFF; v_call: TRBV2; j_call: TRBJ2-1; clone_size: many; d_call: -
cdr3_nt: TGCGCCAGCAGCCAAGATCTCAGTGGCTACACCTTC; cdr3_aa: CASSQDLSGYTF; v_call: TRBV4-1; j_call: TRBJ1-2; clone_size: -; d_call: -
cdr3_nt: TGTGCCGCGGGGGGCCAAGAGACCCAGTACTTC; cdr3_aa: CAAGGQETQYF; v_call: TRBV30; j_call: TRBJ2-5; clone_size: -; d_call: TRBD2
cdr3_nt: TGTGCCAGCAGCTTAGGGGGCACAGATACGCAGTATTTT; cdr3_aa: CASSLGGTDTQYF; v_call: TRBV5-6; j_call: TRBJ2-3; clone_size: once; d_call: -
cdr3_nt: TGTGCCAGCAGCTTCCTCGGGACAGGGAATGAAAAACTGTTTTTT; cdr3_aa: CASSFLGTGNEKLFF; v_call: TRBV5-4; j_call: TRBJ1-4; clone_size: -; d_call: TRBD1
cdr3_nt: TGCGCCAGCAGCTTGGTGGTCGTTAGCTCTGGGGCCAACGTCCTGACTTTC; cdr3_aa: CASSLVVVSSGANVLTF; v_call: TRBV5-1; j_call: TRBJ2-6; clone_size: -; d_call: -
cdr3_nt: TGCAGCGTTCGCGAAGCGGGAGGGTACGAGCAGTACTTC; cdr3_aa: CSVREAGGYEQYF; v_call: TRBV29-1; j_call: TRBJ2-7; clone_size: -; d_call: TRBD2
cdr3_nt: TGTGCCAGCAACCAGGGTTATGAGCAGTTCTTC; cdr3_aa: CASNQGYEQFF; v_call: TRBV28; j_call: TRBJ2-1; clone_size: -; d_call: -
cdr3_nt: TGTGCCAGCAGTCCCGGACTAGCGGGAGACGAGCAGTACTTC; cdr3_aa: CASSPGLAGDEQYF; v_call: TRBV27; j_call: TRBJ2-7; clone_size: -; d_call: TRBD2
cdr3_nt: TGCAGCGCTTTTATGGACAACTCAGGAAACACCATATATTTT; cdr3_aa: CSAFMDNSGNTIYF; v_call: TRBV29-1; j_call: TRBJ1-3; clone_size: -; d_call: -
cdr3_nt: TGTGCCAGCAGCCCCTCTAGCGGGAGCACAGATACGCAGTATTTT; cdr3_aa: CASSPSSGSTDTQYF; v_call: TRBV7-3; j_call: TRBJ2-3; clone_size: -; d_call: TRBD2
cdr3_nt: TGTGCCAGCAGCTTAGTAGGGAATAGGGGGACCGAGACCCAGTACTTC; cdr3_aa: CASSLVGNRGTETQYF; v_call: TRBV7-7; j_call: TRBJ2-5; clone_size: -; d_call: -
cdr3_nt: TGTGCCAGCAGTCTGGCCGCCCTGGTCTCCTACAATGAGCAGTTCTTC; cdr3_aa: CASSLAALVSYNEQFF; v_call: TRBV27; j_call: TRBJ2-1; clone_size: -; d_call: -
cdr3_nt: TGTGCCAGTAGTAACACAGGGGAGGACACCGGGGAGCTGTTTTTT; cdr3_aa: CASSNTGEDTGELFF; v_call: TRBV19; j_call: TRBJ2-2; clone_size: -; d_call: -
cdr3_nt: TGTGCCAGCAGCCCACCGGGACTTAGAAATTCACCCCTCCACTTT; cdr3_aa: CASSPPGLRNSPLHF; v_call: TRBV7-9; j_call: TRBJ1-6; clone_size: -; d_call: -
cdr3_nt: TGTGCCAGCAGGCCGGGAGGGGCGGGGGACGAGCAGTACTTC; cdr3_aa: CASRPGGAGDEQYF; v_call: TRBV6-6; j_call: TRBJ2-7; clone_size: -; d_call: TRBD2
cdr3_nt: TGCGCCAGCAGCTTCGGGGGGCGGACCTATGGCTACACCTTC; cdr3_aa: CASSFGGRTYGYTF; v_call: TRBV5-1; j_call: TRBJ1-2; clone_size: few; d_call: -
cdr3_nt: TGTGCCATCAGTGAGGCGCCCCGCTCCTACAATGAGCAGTTCTTC; cdr3_aa: CAISEAPRSYNEQFF; v_call: TRBV10-3; j_call: TRBJ2-1; clone_size: -; d_call: -
cdr3_nt: TGTGCCAGCAGTCCCCGAGGCCGCTATGGCTACACCTTC; cdr3_aa: CASSPRGRYGYTF; v_call: TRBV27; j_call: TRBJ1-2; clone_size: -; d_call: -
cdr3_nt: TGTGCCAGCAGCTTAACGCGTTGGGCAACCACGGCGGGTGAAGCTTTCTTT; cdr3_aa: CASSLTRWATTAGEAFF; v_call: TRBV7-8; j_call: TRBJ1-1; clone_size: -; d_call: -
cdr3_nt: TGTGCCAGCAGCTTAGACCAACAGGGCTACTATGGCTACACCTTC; cdr3_aa: CASSLDQQGYYGYTF; v_call: TRBV7-6; j_call: TRBJ1-2; clone_size: -; d_call: -
cdr3_nt: TGTGCCAGTAGTTTGGTAGCGGGAGTATACGAGCAGTACTTC; cdr3_aa: CASSLVAGVYEQYF; v_call: TRBV19; j_call: TRBJ2-7; clone_size: -; d_call: TRBD2
cdr3_nt: TGTGCCAGCAGCGGATGGGACAGGCCCGGGGGGAATGAGCAGTTCTTC; cdr3_aa: CASSGWDRPGGNEQFF; v_call: TRBV13; j_call: TRBJ2-1; clone_size: -; d_call: -
cdr3_nt: TGTGCCAGCAGCTTGACCGCGGCGGGGCCGGGGGAGACCCAGTACTTC; cdr3_aa: CASSLTAAGPGETQYF; v_call: TRBV7-2; j_call: TRBJ2-5; clone_size: -; d_call: -
cdr3_nt: TGTGCCAGCAGGGTTGACCAGAGCGCTGAAGCTTTCTTT; cdr3_aa: CASRVDQSAEAFF; v_call: TRBV6-1; j_call: TRBJ1-1; clone_size: -; d_call: -
cdr3_nt: TGCGCCAGCAGCTTCGCCGGGACTAGCGGGGGGACCCAAGAGACCCAGTACTTC; cdr3_aa: CASSFAGTSGGTQETQYF; v_call: TRBV5-1; j_call: TRBJ2-5; clone_size: -; d_call: TRBD2
cdr3_nt: TGTGCCAGCAGCTCCCAGCGGGGGGGCCCCGAGACCCAGTACTTC; cdr3_aa: CASSSQRGGPETQYF; v_call: TRBV5-4; j_call: TRBJ2-5; clone_size: -; d_call: TRBD2
cdr3_nt: TGCGCCAGCAGCCCCGGGGGACAGGGCTACGAGCAGTACTTC; cdr3_aa: CASSPGGQGYEQYF; v_call: TRBV5-1; j_call: TRBJ2-7; clone_size: -; d_call: TRBD1
cdr3_nt: TGTGCCAGCAGTTACGAGGTTCCCGGAGAGACCCAGTACTTC; cdr3_aa: CASSYEVPGETQYF; v_call: TRBV6-5; j_call: TRBJ2-5; clone_size: -; d_call: -
cdr3_nt: TGTGCCAGCAGCCTAGGCGGGAGCGAGCAGTACTTC; cdr3_aa: CASSLGGSEQYF; v_call: TRBV7-9; j_call: TRBJ2-7; clone_size: -; d_call: TRBD2
cdr3_nt: TGTGCCTGGAACCCAGGACGGGAAAAAGAGACCCAGTACTTC; cdr3_aa: CAWNPGREKETQYF; v_call: TRBV30; j_call: TRBJ2-5; clone_size: -; d_call: -
cdr3_nt: TGCGCCAGCAGCCAAGAGACAGGCGGGCGAACGCAGTATTTT; cdr3_aa: CASSQETGGRTQYF; v_call: TRBV4-3; j_call: TRBJ2-3; clone_size: few; d_call: -
cdr3_nt: TGTGCCAGCAGCGCCGACAGAATTAGCAATCAGCCCCAGCATTTT; cdr3_aa: CASSADRISNQPQHF; v_call: TRBV7-8; j_call: TRBJ1-5; clone_size: -; d_call: -
cdr3_nt: TGTGCCAGTAACAGAGGGGGCGCGGACACTGAAGCTTTCTTT; cdr3_aa: CASNRGGADTEAFF; v_call: TRBV19; j_call: TRBJ1-1; clone_size: -; d_call: TRBD1
cdr3_nt: TGTGCCAGCATTGATACAGGGAGGGCCACTGAAGCTTTCTTT; cdr3_aa: CASIDTGRATEAFF; v_call: TRBV28; j_call: TRBJ1-1; clone_size: -; d_call: -
cdr3_nt: TGCGCCAGCAGCCCGACAGGGTCCTACGAGCAGTACTTC; cdr3_aa: CASSPTGSYEQYF; v_call: TRBV4-1; j_call: TRBJ2-7; clone_size: -; d_call: TRBD1
cdr3_nt: TGTGCCAGCAGCCTAAGCGGGACGGCAAATGAAAAACTGTTTTTT; cdr3_aa: CASSLSGTANEKLFF; v_call: TRBV7-2; j_call: TRBJ1-4; clone_size: once; d_call: -
cdr3_nt: TGTGCCAGCAGCCCACAGGGGGAATTCGCCGAGCAGTACTTC; cdr3_aa: CASSPQGEFAEQYF; v_call: TRBV7-3; j_call: TRBJ2-7; clone_size: -; d_call: TRBD1
cdr3_nt: TGCGCCAGCAGCCAGTGGACAAGCCTCGCGGGGGAGCAGTACTTC; cdr3_aa: CASSQWTSLAGEQYF; v_call: TRBV4-3; j_call: TRBJ2-7; clone_size: -; d_call: -
cdr3_nt: TGTGCTAGCAGCTTAGGACAGCAAGAGACCCAGTACTTC; cdr3_aa: CASSLGQQETQYF; v_call: TRBV7-7; j_call: TRBJ2-5; clone_size: -; d_call: -
cdr3_nt: TGTGCCAGCAGCTCCAACCTGGGACAGGGGTCCGAGCAGTACTTC; cdr3_aa: CASSSNLGQGSEQYF; v_call: TRBV13; j_call: TRBJ2-7; clone_size: -; d_call: TRBD1
cdr3_nt: TGCGCCAGCAGCGGACAGGGAGGTACCGGGGAGCTGTTTTTT; cdr3_aa: CASSGQGGTGELFF; v_call: TRBV10-2; j_call: TRBJ2-2; clone_size: -; d_call: TRBD1
cdr3_nt: TGTGCCAGCAGTTTGCCGGGGGACCCTTACGAGCAGTACTTC; cdr3_aa: CASSLPGDPYEQYF; v_call: TRBV28; j_call: TRBJ2-7; clone_size: -; d_call: -
cdr3_nt: TGTGCCACCAGCAGAGGGAGGGGGACAGGGGTGAGCGAGCAGTACTTC; cdr3_aa: CATSRGRGTGVSEQYF; v_call: TRBV15; j_call: TRBJ2-7; clone_size: -; d_call: TRBD1
cdr3_nt: TGTGCCAGCAGTTACCGGATCCTAGCGGTCGACGAGCAGTACTTC; cdr3_aa: CASSYRILAVDEQYF; v_call: TRBV6-5; j_call: TRBJ2-7; clone_size: -; d_call: TRBD2
cdr3_nt: TGTGCCAGCAGACCGACAGGGACCAACACCGGGGAGCTGTTTTTT; cdr3_aa: CASRPTGTNTGELFF; v_call: TRBV28; j_call: TRBJ2-2; clone_size: -; d_call: TRBD1
cdr3_nt: TGTGCCAGCAGTCAAGTGGGGCTGACGGGCTACACCTTC; cdr3_aa: CASSQVGLTGYTF; v_call: TRBV6-6; j_call: TRBJ1-2; clone_size: -; d_call: -
cdr3_nt: TGTGCCAGCAGTATCCAGCGGAACACTGAAGCTTTCTTT; cdr3_aa: CASSIQRNTEAFF; v_call: TRBV6-1; j_call: TRBJ1-1; clone_size: -; d_call: -